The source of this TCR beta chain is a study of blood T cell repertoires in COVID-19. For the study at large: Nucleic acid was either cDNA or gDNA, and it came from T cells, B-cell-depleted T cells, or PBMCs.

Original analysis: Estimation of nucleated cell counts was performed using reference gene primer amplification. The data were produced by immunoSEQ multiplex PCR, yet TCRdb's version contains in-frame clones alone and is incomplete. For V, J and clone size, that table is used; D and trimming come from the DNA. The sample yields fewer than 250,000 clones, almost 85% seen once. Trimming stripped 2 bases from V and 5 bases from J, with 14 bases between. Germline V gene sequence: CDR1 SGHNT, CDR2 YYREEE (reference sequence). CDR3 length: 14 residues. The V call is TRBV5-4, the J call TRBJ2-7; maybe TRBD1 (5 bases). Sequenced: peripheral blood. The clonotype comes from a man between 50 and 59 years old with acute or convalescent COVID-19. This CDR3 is CASSLGGWGNEQYF. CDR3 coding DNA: TGTGCCAGCAGCTTAGGCGGATGGGGCAACGAGCAGTACTTC. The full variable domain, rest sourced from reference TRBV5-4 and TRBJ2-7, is ETGVTQSPTHLIKTRGQQVTLRCSSQSGHNTVSWYQQALGQGPQFIFQYYREEENGRGNFPPRFSGLQFPNYSSELNVNALELDDSALYLCASSLGGWGNEQYFGPGTRLTVT.